Each of the 21 T cell receptor beta chains below was sequenced from the same sample in a study of glioma-infiltrating T cells. The iRepertoire nested amplicon-rescue multiplex PCR amplified TCR alpha and beta CDR3s from RNA. TCRdb re-called the multiplex PCR reads through MiXCR, storing one row per CDR3 protein. The table lists 4,900 or so distinct CDR3 sequences, 31% of them singletons. What was sequenced was glioma tissue, nonneoplastic brain tissue, or PBMCs (not recorded which). These receptor sequences come from a human donor with low-grade glioma or glioblastoma, undergoing nonglioma brain surgery, or in good health (not recorded which).

As regards this clonotype: A much larger clone differs by one base, so this may be a read error. This chain connects TRBV7-9 to TRBJ2-5; 8 nucleotides line up with TRBD2. Per the germline V gene, CDR1 is SEHNR and CDR2 is FQNEAQ (reference sequence). This CDR3 is built from 16 residues. Trimming took 5 bases from V and 7 from J; bases not matched to a gene: 15. The CDR3 DNA reads as TGTGCCAGCAGCCCCCCCCCCGGGACTCGGGAGGGGACCCAGTACTTC. This sequence encodes CASSPPPGTREGTQYF.

The rearrangement links TRBV27 to TRBJ2-5; D ambiguous. Looked up from germline, CDR1 is MNHEY and CDR2 is SMNVEV (reference sequence). Between the trimmed V and J ends, which lost 5 bases and 1 base, there was a span of 11 bases. The CDR3 has 14 amino acids. CDR3 sequence: CASSPTTTQETQYF. CDR3 coding DNA: TGTGCCAGCAGTCCTACTACCACCCAAGAGACCCAGTACTTC.

This clonotype counts as medium-sized. The CDR3 nucleotides are TGTGCCAGCAGCCAAGATAATAGGTTTTATGGCTCACCGGGGACAGAGACCCAGTACTTC. This translates into CASSQDNRFYGSPGTETQYF. The genes are TRBV14 and TRBJ2-5; perhaps D is TRBD1 or TRBD2 (5 bases each). The germline V and J ends were trimmed by 0 bases and 4 bases, with 27 bases remaining between them. CDR3 length: 20 amino acids. CDR1 is SGHDN, CDR2 FVKESK, per germline.

This clonotype ranks as medium-sized (0.01 to 0.1%). The rearrangement uses TRBV19 and TRBJ2-3; D unclear. V lost 3 bases to trimming and J lost 1 base, with 8 bases between them. The CDR3 spans 14 residues. Germline V gene sequence: CDR1 LNHDA, CDR2 SQIVND (reference sequence). The CDR3 DNA sequence: TGTGCCAGTAGTATTGCCGGATGCACAGATACGCAGTATTTT. Translation: CASSIAGCTDTQYF.

This clonotype is deemed large. This chain connects TRBV3-1 to TRBJ1-2; the match to TRBD1 covers 8 bases. The CDR3 loop spans 15 amino acids. Germline V gene lookup returns CDR1 LGHDT and CDR2 YNNKEL (reference sequence). V lost 4 bases, J lost 5 bases, and 9 bases stayed unmatched. As DNA, the CDR3 is TGTGCCAGCAGCCTGGGACAGGCAGCTTCATATGGCTACACCTTC. Translating it yields CASSLGQAASYGYTF.

This clonotype was seen at least ten times. The chain links TRBV10-2 to TRBJ2-7; weak D call: TRBD2 (5 bases). Trimming took 2 bases from V and 5 from J, leaving 7 bases between them. The CDR3 spans 12 residues. The germline V gene encodes CDR1 WSHSY and CDR2 SAAADI. The CDR3 nucleotides read TGCGCCAGCAGTGAGACCGGGGACGAGCAGTACTTC. Its translation: CASSETGDEQYF.

This clonotype was detected once. A much larger clone lies a single base off, so this may be a read error. The chain uses TRBV12-3 or TRBV12-4 and TRBJ2-2, with 7 bases identical to TRBD1. This CDR3 spans 16 amino acids. V shed 2 bases and J 1 base; nucleotides not matched to a gene: 4. The chain's CDR3 is CASSLSPGGNTGELFF. Here the CDR3 DNA reads TGTGCCAGCAGTTTATCCCCAGGGGGGAACACCGGGGAGCTGTTTTTT.

By share, this clonotype counts as medium-sized. J is TRBJ2-1 and V is TRBV4-1, with D unresolved. Germline-derived CDR1 and CDR2 are MGHRA and YSYEKL. CDR3 length equals 13 residues. V shed 0 bases and J shed 4 bases, with 4 bases lying between them. The CDR3 loop is CASSQDGYNEQFF. Here the CDR3 DNA reads TGCGCCAGCAGCCAAGATGGGTACAATGAGCAGTTCTTC.

This clonotype was counted ten times or more. The J gene is TRBJ2-3, the V gene TRBV19; 10 positions agree with TRBD1. The V segment lost 6 bases and the J segment 4 bases; nucleotides outside the gene matches: 7. This CDR3 spans 15 amino acids. The V gene's germline CDR1 is LNHDA and CDR2 SQIVND (reference sequence). CDR3 sequence reads: CASSYRDRGPDTQYF. CDR3 sequence (DNA): TGTGCCAGTAGCTACCGGGACAGGGGTCCAGATACGCAGTATTTT.

Worth noting for this clonotype: Relative to the germline gene, one junction end is altered; a read error may explain this. The chain combines TRBV6-1 with TRBJ2-5, with TRBD1 matching 10 bases. This CDR3 has 12 residues. From germline, CDR1 is MNHNS and CDR2 SASEGT. In DNA form, the CDR3 reads TGTGCCAGCAGTTATGGGACAGGGGAATTGTTCTTC. As protein: CASSYGTGELFF.

This clonotype has a count of ten or more. The chain is built from TRBV10-3 and TRBJ2-7; 9 positions match TRBD1. The J segment lost 5 bases and the V segment lost 8 bases, leaving 13 bases of the junction unmatched. Germline V gives CDR1 ENHRY, CDR2 SYGVKD. The CDR3 runs to 15 residues. Written as DNA, the CDR3 is TGTGCCATCGGAGAACAGGGGGCCGTTGGTGACGAGCAGTACTTC. It yields the protein CAIGEQGAVGDEQYF.

The CDR3 loop reads CASSPGRSYEQYF. The CDR3 coding sequence is TGTGCCAGCAGCCCGGGACGGTCCTACGAGCAGTACTTC. This chain joins TRBV6-2 or TRBV6-3 and TRBJ2-7; D may match TRBD1 or TRBD2 (5 bases each). V gave up 6 bases and J gave up 1 base, with 10 bases separating them. This CDR3 region has 13 residues. CDR1 and CDR2 from the germline V gene are MNHEY and SVGEGT.

J is TRBJ2-7 and V is TRBV11-2; 8 bases are shared with TRBD2. From germline, CDR1 is SGHAT and CDR2 FQNNGV. The CDR3 length is 15 residues. The CDR3 nucleotides are TGTGCCAGCAGCTTTGCGGGGGGACTAACCTACGAGCGGTACGTC. Protein: CASSFAGGLTYERYV.

This clonotype is medium-sized (0.01 to 0.1%) in the sample. The gene calls are TRBV7-9 and TRBJ1-1, with 7 positions matching TRBD1. This CDR3 is 13 amino acids long. Germline V gene sequence: CDR1 SEHNR, CDR2 FQNEAQ (reference sequence). V trimming: 8 bases; J trimming: 4 bases; junction bases outside the gene matches: 7. DNA for the CDR3: TGTGCCAGCTTGGCAGGGGGGACCACTGAAGCTTTCTTT. The encoded protein is CASLAGGTTEAFF.

The chain joins TRBV30 to TRBJ2-1; 16 bases map to TRBD2. The CDR3 spans 17 residues. V was clipped by 1 base and J by 8 bases; unmatched bases: 8. Germline lookup yields CDR1 GTSNPN and CDR2 SVGIG (reference sequence). CDR3 nucleotide sequence: TGTGCCTGGAGTGCGGGACTAGCGGGGGGGCCCGGGGATGAGCAGTTCTTC. It codes for CAWSAGLAGGPGDEQFF.

The rearrangement joins TRBV20-1 to TRBJ2-5; the match to TRBD1 covers 10 bases. The CDR3 totals 14 residues. Germline CDR1 DFQATT, CDR2 SNEGSKA (reference sequence). Germline trimming cut 3 bases from V and 5 bases from J; bases unmatched to any gene: 6. In nucleotides, the CDR3 is TGCAGTGCTAGGGAAGACAGGGGGCTGGAGACCCAGTACTTC. It is translated as CSAREDRGLETQYF.

This clonotype was counted at least ten times. The genes are TRBV12-3 or TRBV12-4 and TRBJ2-2, with unresolved D. This CDR3 comprises 11 residues. Between the trimmed V and J ends, which lost 6 bases and 9 bases, there was a span of 8 bases. This CDR3 is CASSRGWELFF. The CDR3 nucleotides are TGTGCCAGCAGCCGAGGCTGGGAGCTGTTTTTT.

In its sample, this clonotype ranks as medium-sized (0.01 to 0.1%). The chain recombines TRBV27 with TRBJ2-1, with unresolved D. V was shortened by 5 bases and J by 5 bases, with 13 bases between the two germline ends. CDR1 MNHEY and CDR2 SMNVEV come from the germline V gene (reference sequence). The length of the CDR3 is 14 residues. The CDR3 reads CASSPSPTDNEQFF. The CDR3, as DNA: TGTGCCAGCAGTCCTTCCCCCACAGACAATGAGCAGTTCTTC.

In regard to this clonotype: A read error may explain this, as a much larger clone is one base away. The V gene is TRBV11-2, the J gene TRBJ2-3, with TRBD1 matching 8 bases. CDR3 length: 15 residues. CDR1 is SGHAT, CDR2 FQNNGV, per germline. Written as DNA, the CDR3 is TGTACCAGCAGCCCGTGGACAGGGAGCACAGATACGCAGTATTTT. Residues: CTSSPWTGSTDTQYF.

In its sample, this clonotype is medium-sized. This chain connects TRBV2 to TRBJ1-2; 7 bases are a match to TRBD1. The CDR3 covers 12 residues. Per the germline V gene, CDR1 is SNHLY and CDR2 is FYNNEI. V trimming: 10 bases; J trimming: 8 bases; junction bases outside the gene matches: 10. The CDR3 loop reads CATTQGLGGYTF. Here the CDR3 DNA reads TGTGCCACAACACAGGGGCTAGGCGGCTACACCTTC.

In its sample, this clonotype ranks as medium-sized. The chain is built from TRBV2 and TRBJ1-6, with 7 bases lining up with TRBD1. With 4 bases clipped from V and 10 bases from J, the junction kept 7 bases outside the gene matches. Germline V lookup: CDR1 SNHLY, CDR2 FYNNEI. This CDR3 has 14 residues. CDR3 in DNA: TGTGCCAGCAGTGTTACAGGGGTTGGATCACCCCTCCACTTT. It translates to CASSVTGVGSPLHF.